The TCR beta chain described here comes from a study of blood T cell repertoires in COVID-19. Across the study: Donors in the United States, Italy and Spain gave samples during acute or convalescent COVID-19. T cells, B-cell-depleted T cells, or PBMCs supplied cDNA or gDNA.

This CDR3 contains 16 residues. The junction had 13 bases not matched to a gene; V was cut back by 5 bases and J by 5 bases. The V gene's germline CDR1 is MNHEY and CDR2 SMNVEV (reference sequence). Study processing details: From reference gene primer amplification, estimates of nucleated cell counts were derived. The method was immunoSEQ multiplex PCR; TCRdb's version includes in-frame clones alone and lacks a portion of them. The V and J calls and clone size were taken over from that table, and D and trimming were inferred from the DNA. The sample lists 35,000 to 50,000 clones; roughly 88% were seen once.

The sequence derives from a human donor in a cohort sampled during active COVID-19. The genes are TRBV27 and TRBJ2-7, with 9 nucleotides matching TRBD1. What was sequenced was peripheral blood. The chain's CDR3 is CASSREGQGLRHEQYF. The CDR3 DNA reads as TGTGCCAGCAGTAGGGAGGGACAGGGATTAAGACACGAGCAGTACTTC.